This section outlines one TCR beta chain sequence together with its context. Its antigen remains undetermined. One base away there is no much larger clone; base qualities are not given. The entire isolated RNA was reverse transcribed using the High Capacity cDNA Reverse Transcription Kit, and thus expressed TCRB transcripts were sequenced. Deep immunoSEQ sequencing was applied to naive, central memory and regulatory T cell samples, giving an average of about 3.4 million total reads per sample. After sorted cells were lysed in RLT buffer, RNA was extracted with DNase-treated RNeasy Micro or Mini kits, with the choice depending on cell number. Each cell subset was processed on its own to prevent cross-contamination, while patient and healthy donor samples were processed together. The immunoSEQ multiplex PCR was used to amplify TCRB sequences from cDNA, generating 87-bp fragments that spanned the CDR3 region. Amplicons were sequenced on the Illumina HiSeq platform. In the paper's pipeline: Synthetic template baselines were used to correct PCR bias computationally, reads within Hamming distance 2 were collapsed together, and singletons that could not be merged were discarded. Reads were aligned against IMGT so that V, D and J genes, CDR3 length and insertions or deletions at six rearrangement sites could be assigned. Within each subset, clonotype counts were normalized to sorted cell number, and only after that were true diversity and Gini coefficients computed with the tcR R package. The overlap coefficient, calculated on TCRB nucleotide sequences, was used to quantify repertoire sharing. Out-of-frame TCRB sequences from naive cells were analyzed as a proxy for the pre-selection repertoire. In its TCRdb copy, this immuneACCESS table keeps in-frame sequences only and misses some clones. Where compared with another copy, unresolved V genes explain less than half of these, and the others have no known cause. The V and J calls and the clone size are those of that table, but D and trimming were determined from the DNA. The sample data list about 660,000 clones, and more than 12% of these were observed just once. The ten biggest clones cover approximately 0.043% of the sample.

The CDR3 measures 16 amino acids from cysteine to phenylalanine. Just CDR3 DNA is preserved here, 48 bases in frame from base 1. Clipping removes 1 base from V and 4 bases from J, with 7 as the unmatched junction base count. From the germline V gene, CDR1 is LGHNA and CDR2 is YSLEER. This specimen belongs to a study of beta chain features in type 1 diabetes (dated by TCRdb to the late 2010s). In terms of the full investigation: Patients and healthy donors did not differ in mean age, gender distribution, total cell number or subset yield. In the study, TCRB repertoires of sorted circulating CD4+ T cell subsets from recently diagnosed type 1 diabetes patients were compared with those of matched healthy donors. Whereas all 28 donors provided naive and central memory subsets, regulatory and stem cell-like memory subsets were isolated from just 8 patients and about 8 healthy donors. A total of 100 million to 110 million sorted cells were examined across all samples, and a strong correlation was observed between cell number per subset and RNA yield.

A single peripheral blood draw of about 116 mL on average was collected from each donor into heparinised tubes. Using a panel that included CD45RO, CCR7, CD25, CD127, CD95 and CD27, naive, central memory, regulatory and stem cell-like memory CD4+ T cells were sorted on a BD FACSAria II. All sorted populations exceeded 95% purity. PBMCs were isolated right away by Lymphoprep density gradient centrifugation and were stained directly, without culture. Samples were stained and sorted in pairs, with one healthy donor and one patient per experiment, so that batch effects were minimized. Here is what the overall study found, with its caveats: Because small numbers of individuals were included in the HLA sub-analyses, any influence of HLA type on TCRB rearrangement was left unresolved. Naive, central memory and regulatory TCRB repertoires appeared more similar among patients than among healthy donors. At VDJ recombination sites, patients with type 1 diabetes made fewer insertions and deleted more nucleotides, a pattern implying thymic rearrangement abnormalities. PCR may preferentially amplify shorter templates, but because patient and control samples were amplified and corrected together, any resulting skew would affect both groups equally. In all four CD4+ subsets, TCRB CDR3 length was moderately but significantly shorter in type 1 diabetes patients. Sequencing cDNA rather than genomic DNA could over-represent highly expressing activated cells, although activation and CD3 levels did not differ between groups.

The clonotype comes from a man younger than 35 with type 1 diabetes. Sequencing was carried out using naive CD4+ T cells from blood. The cell subset or site tag for this specimen amounts to: true naive CD4+ T cells. The chain was built from TRBV4-3 and TRBJ2-5; 9 middle bases align to TRBD1. The encoded CDR3 is CASSQGPQGQGETQYF. The DNA is TGCGCCAGCAGCCAAGGTCCTCAGGGACAGGGAGAGACCCAGTACTTC.